This T cell receptor beta chain was obtained from a study of blood T cell repertoires in COVID-19. TCRdb's copy holds only in-frame clones and misses some; the assay was immunoSEQ multiplex PCR. This table has 200,000 to 300,000 clones, 65% to 90% appearing once. CDR1 and CDR2 from the germline V gene are SSHAT and FNYEAQ (reference sequence). The CDR3 consists of 15 residues. Unmatched junction bases numbered 7, after V lost 5 bases and J lost 7 bases. The sequenced material came from peripheral blood. The chain links TRBV7-7 to TRBJ1-4; TRBD1 aligns across 10 bases. The clonotype was recovered from a man younger than 45 with active or convalescent COVID-19. CDR3 sequence (DNA): TGTGCCAGCAGCGCAAGGGACAGGGGTGGTGAAAAACTGTTTTTT. Amino acids: CASSARDRGGEKLFF. The full variable domain, with the rest looked up from reference TRBV7-7 and TRBJ1-4, is GAGVSQSPRYKVTKRGQDVTLRCDPISSHATLYWYQQALGQGPEFLTYFNYEAQPDKSGLPSDRFSAERPEGSISTLTIQRTEQRDSAMYRCASSARDRGGEKLFFGSGTQLSVL.